This T cell receptor beta chain comes out of a study of somatic mutations in cytotoxic T cells in rheumatoid arthritis. The germline V and J ends were trimmed by 0 bases and 9 bases, with 13 bases remaining between them. Per germline, CDR1 SGHNT and CDR2 YYREEE (reference sequence). This CDR3 region has 14 residues. Profiling relied on immunoSEQ multiplex PCR, and the TCRdb table lists in-frame clones only, not all of them. The profile shows thousands of clones, 70% to 90% of them singletons. Sample: CD8+ T cells sorted from blood. The rearrangement joins TRBV5-4 to TRBJ2-1; tentatively, D is TRBD1 (5 bases). The sequence derives from an adult with rheumatoid arthritis. Here the CDR3 DNA reads TGTGCCAGCAGCTTGGGGACACCTTACTCTGAGCAGTTCTTC. Translated, it gives CASSLGTPYSEQFF.